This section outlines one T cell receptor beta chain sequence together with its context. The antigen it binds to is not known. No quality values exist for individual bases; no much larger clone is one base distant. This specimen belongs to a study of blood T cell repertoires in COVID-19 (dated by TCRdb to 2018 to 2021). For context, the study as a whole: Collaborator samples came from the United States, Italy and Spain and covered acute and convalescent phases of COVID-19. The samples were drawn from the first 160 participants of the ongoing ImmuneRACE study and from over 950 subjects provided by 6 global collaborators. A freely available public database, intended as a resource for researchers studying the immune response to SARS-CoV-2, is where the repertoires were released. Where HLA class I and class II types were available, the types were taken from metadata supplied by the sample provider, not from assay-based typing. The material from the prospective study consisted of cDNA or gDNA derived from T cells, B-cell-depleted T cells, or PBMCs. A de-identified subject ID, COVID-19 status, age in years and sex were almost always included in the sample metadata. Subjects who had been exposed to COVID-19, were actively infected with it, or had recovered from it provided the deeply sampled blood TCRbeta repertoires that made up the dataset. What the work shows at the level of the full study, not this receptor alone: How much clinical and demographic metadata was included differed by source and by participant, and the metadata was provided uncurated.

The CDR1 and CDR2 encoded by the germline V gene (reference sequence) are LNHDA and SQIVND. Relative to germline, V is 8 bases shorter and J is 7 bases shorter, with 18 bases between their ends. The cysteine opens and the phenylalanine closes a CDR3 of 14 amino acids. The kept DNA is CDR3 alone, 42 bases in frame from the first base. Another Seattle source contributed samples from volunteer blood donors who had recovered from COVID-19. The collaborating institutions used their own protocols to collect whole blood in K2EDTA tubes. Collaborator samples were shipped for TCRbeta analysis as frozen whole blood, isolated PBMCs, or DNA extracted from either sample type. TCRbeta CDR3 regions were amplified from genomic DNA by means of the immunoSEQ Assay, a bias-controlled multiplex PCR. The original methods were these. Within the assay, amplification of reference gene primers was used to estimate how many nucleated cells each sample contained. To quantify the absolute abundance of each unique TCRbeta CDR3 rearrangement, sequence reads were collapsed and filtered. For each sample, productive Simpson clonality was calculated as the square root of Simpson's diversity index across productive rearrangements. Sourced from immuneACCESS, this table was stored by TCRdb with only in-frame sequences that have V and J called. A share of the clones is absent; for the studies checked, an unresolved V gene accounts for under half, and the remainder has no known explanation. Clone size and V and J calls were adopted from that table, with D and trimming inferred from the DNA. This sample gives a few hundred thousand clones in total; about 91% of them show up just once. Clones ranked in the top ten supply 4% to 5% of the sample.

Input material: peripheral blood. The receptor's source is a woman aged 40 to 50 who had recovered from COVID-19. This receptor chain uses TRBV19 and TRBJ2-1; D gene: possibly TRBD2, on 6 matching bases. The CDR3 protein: CASDLTGTRNEQFF. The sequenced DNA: TGTGCCAGTGACTTGACCGGGACTCGGAATGAGCAGTTCTTC.